This T cell receptor (beta chain) was identified in a study of OX40 agonist ivuxolimab in advanced cancers. Study-wide results and limits: By week 6 at 0.1 to 3.0 mg/kg, blood CD4+ and CD8+ T cells had expanded clonally.

A word on this clone: Its antigen is as yet unknown.

Measured with immunoSEQ multiplex PCR; TCRdb has only the in-frame clones, and not every one. The data hold over 50,000 clones, with approximately 90% observed a single time. The sequence came from an adult with an advanced solid tumor such as melanoma, head and neck, liver or kidney cancer. Sequences were derived from CD4+ or CD8+ T cells sorted from blood, sampled in a trial of the OX40 agonist ivuxolimab.

CDR3 DNA sequence: TGTGCCAGCAGCGGACACAATGAGCAGTTCTTC. Its protein is CASSGHNEQFF. V is TRBV21-1 and J is TRBJ2-1. TRBV21-1 is a known pseudogene. The CDR3 is made up of 11 amino acids.